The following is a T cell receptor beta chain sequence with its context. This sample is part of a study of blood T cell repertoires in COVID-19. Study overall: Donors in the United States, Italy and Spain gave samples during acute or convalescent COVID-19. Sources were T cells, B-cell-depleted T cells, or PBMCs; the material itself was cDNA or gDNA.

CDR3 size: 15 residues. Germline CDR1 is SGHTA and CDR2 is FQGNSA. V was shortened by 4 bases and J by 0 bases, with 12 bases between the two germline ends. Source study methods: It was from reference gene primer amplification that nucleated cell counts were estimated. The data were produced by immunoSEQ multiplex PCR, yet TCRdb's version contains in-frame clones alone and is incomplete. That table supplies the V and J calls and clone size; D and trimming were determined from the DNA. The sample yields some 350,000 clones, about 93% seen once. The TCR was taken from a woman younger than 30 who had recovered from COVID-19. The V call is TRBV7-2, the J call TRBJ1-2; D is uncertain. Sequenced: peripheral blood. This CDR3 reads CASSSSGGSNYGYTF. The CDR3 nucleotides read TGTGCCAGCAGCTCCAGTGGAGGGTCTAACTATGGCTACACCTTC.